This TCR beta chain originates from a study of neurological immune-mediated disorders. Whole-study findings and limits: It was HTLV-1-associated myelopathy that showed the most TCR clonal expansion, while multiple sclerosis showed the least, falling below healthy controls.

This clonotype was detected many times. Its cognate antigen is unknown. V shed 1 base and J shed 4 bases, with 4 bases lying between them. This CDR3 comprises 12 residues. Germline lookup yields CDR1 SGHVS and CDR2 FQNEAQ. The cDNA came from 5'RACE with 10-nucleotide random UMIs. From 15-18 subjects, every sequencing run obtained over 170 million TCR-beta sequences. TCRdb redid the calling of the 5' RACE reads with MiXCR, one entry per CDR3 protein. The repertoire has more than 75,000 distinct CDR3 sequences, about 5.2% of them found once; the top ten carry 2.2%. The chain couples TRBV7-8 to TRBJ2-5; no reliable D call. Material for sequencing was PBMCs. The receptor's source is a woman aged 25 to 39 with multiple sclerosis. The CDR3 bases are TGTGCCAGCAGCTTAGTCGCAGAGACCCAGTACTTC. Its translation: CASSLVAETQYF. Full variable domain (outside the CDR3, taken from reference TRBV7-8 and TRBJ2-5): GAGVSQSPRYKVAKRGQDVALRCDPISGHVSLFWYQQALGQGPEFLTYFQNEAQLDKSGLPSDRFFAERPEGSVSTLKIQRTQQEDSAVYLCASSLVAETQYFGPGTRLLVL.